Listed here are 8 T cell receptor beta chains from one sample, sequenced in a study of spatial heterogeneity in lung cancer (dated by TCRdb to the late 2010s). The meaning of the sample's time point label: sample taken at primary tumor resection. Library method: 5' RACE. The sequencing machine was a NextSeq 500. Through fastp at Q25 and MiXCR, TCRdb rebuilt clones from the public reads, retaining in-frame beta chains. For every CDR3 protein sequence, its rows merge into one entry that carries the most common genes and DNA. This sample has tens of thousands of distinct CDR3 sequences in its table, and roughly 12% of those were observed once. The top ten constitute about 38% of the sample. Sequenced here: PBMCs, sampled at surgery. These receptors were taken from a male donor with early-stage non-small cell lung cancer.

This clonotype was recorded many times. This chain joins TRBV6-2 or TRBV6-3 and TRBJ2-7; D is perhaps TRBD2 (6 bases). The CDR3 loop spans 14 amino acids. The ends were cut back, 2 bases at V and 5 bases at J, with 13 bases in the middle. The germline CDR1 and CDR2 sequences are MNHEY and SVGEGT. The CDR3 sequence: CASSYPRRAHEQYF. CDR3 DNA: TGTGCCAGCAGTTACCCTCGGAGGGCGCACGAGCAGTACTTC.

The chain couples TRBV25-1 to TRBJ1-4; 11 bases map to TRBD1. CDR3 length equals 14 residues. V shed 7 bases, J shed 8 bases, and the junction held 6 bases outside the gene matches. Germline CDR1 reads MGHDK; CDR2 reads SYGVNS. This CDR3 reads CASIGQGAVEKLFF. CDR3 nucleotide sequence: TGTGCCAGCATTGGACAGGGGGCAGTGGAAAAACTGTTTTTT.

This clonotype came up a few times. V gene TRBV12-5 combines with J gene TRBJ2-5; D is uncertain. CDR1 and CDR2 (germline): LGHNT, FRNRAP. This CDR3 spans 14 amino acids. V was cut by 7 bases and J by 4 bases, with 16 bases left in between. CDR3 in amino acids: CASAPSLSGETQYF. The CDR3 nucleotides are TGTGCTAGTGCTCCTTCCCTTAGTGGAGAGACCCAGTACTTC.

The CDR3 sequence is CSVGTSVNNEQYF. The DNA of the CDR3 is TGCAGCGTGGGGACTAGCGTAAATAACGAGCAGTACTTC. V and J are TRBV29-1 and TRBJ2-7, with 10 bases aligning to TRBD2. CDR1 is SQVTM, CDR2 ANQGSEA, per germline. Unmatched junction bases numbered 7, after V lost 6 bases and J lost 5 bases. This CDR3 comprises 13 residues.

This clonotype has just a few counts. This rearrangement joins TRBV7-2 to TRBJ1-5; D not resolved. Per germline, CDR1 SGHTA and CDR2 FQGNSA. With 2 bases removed from V and 0 bases from J, the gap between germline ends came to 8 bases. The CDR3 is 15 residues long. The CDR3 coding sequence is TGTGCCAGCAGCTTATCTGGGTCTAGCAATCAGCCCCAGCATTTT. Translated, it gives CASSLSGSSNQPQHF.

The V call is TRBV6-5, the J call TRBJ1-4; a possible D gene is TRBD1 (5 bases). Germline loops: CDR1 MNHEY, CDR2 SVGAGI. Trimming left V 2 bases short and J 4 bases short, with 8 bases between. The CDR3 is made up of 14 amino acids. The CDR3, as DNA: TGTGCCAGCAGTTACGACAGAAATAATGAAAAACTGTTTTTT. It encodes CASSYDRNNEKLFF.

This clonotype was observed a handful of times. The V gene is TRBV12-3 or TRBV12-4, the J gene TRBJ2-1, with D perhaps TRBD2 (6 bases). V dropped 6 bases and J dropped 4 bases, with 16 bases sitting between them. There are 15 residues in the CDR3. The chain's CDR3 is CASRGRGLQYNEQFF. The CDR3 DNA reads TGTGCCAGCAGGGGGCGGGGACTCCAGTACAATGAGCAGTTCTTC.

This clonotype has more than one count but fewer than ten. The chain links TRBV28 to TRBJ2-5; TRBD1 might be the D (6 bases). With 3 bases removed from V and 0 bases from J, the gap between germline ends came to 11 bases. Germline CDR1 and CDR2: MDHEN and SYDVKM. This CDR3 contains 15 residues. As DNA, the CDR3 is TGTGCCAGCAGTTTCTCTCAGGGGTACCAAGAGACCCAGTACTTC. This gives the protein CASSFSQGYQETQYF. Combining the CDR3 with reference TRBV28 and TRBJ2-5 gives the whole variable domain DVKVTQSSRYLVKRTGEKVFLECVQDMDHENMFWYRQDPGLGLRLIYFSYDVKMKEKGDIPEGYSVSREKKERFSLILESASTNQTSMYLCASSFSQGYQETQYFGPGTRLLVL.